The 20 T cell receptor beta chains in this list originate from one sample, sequenced in a study of blood T cell repertoires in COVID-19. Clones were read by immunoSEQ multiplex PCR, and TCRdb kept only the in-frame ones, dropping some. The sample yields roughly 100,000 clones, roughly 80% seen once. The specimen was peripheral blood. The receptors originated from a man at least 80 years old with acute or convalescent COVID-19.

The chain joins TRBV10-3 to TRBJ2-7; possible D gene TRBD1, 6 bases. Germline CDR1 is ENHRY and CDR2 is SYGVKD. Deletions cut 3 bases from V and 6 bases from J, with 15 bases between. This CDR3 contains 14 residues. As DNA, the CDR3 is TGTGCCATCAGTGAACAGGGACCGCCACTCGAGCAGTACTTC. This sequence encodes CAISEQGPPLEQYF.

The gene calls are TRBV28 and TRBJ1-4; tentatively, D is TRBD1 (6 bases). There are 13 residues in the CDR3. Germline V gene lookup returns CDR1 MDHEN and CDR2 SYDVKM. V was pared by 8 bases and J by 4 bases, with 11 bases between. In DNA, the CDR3 is TGTGCCAGCTATGGACAGCGTAATGAAAAACTGTTTTTT. It specifies CASYGQRNEKLFF.

The chain joins TRBV11-2 to TRBJ1-1, with D maybe TRBD1 (6 bases). CDR1 SGHAT and CDR2 FQNNGV come from the germline V gene. The CDR3 sequence is 14 residues long. V lost 6 bases and J 10 bases, leaving 21 bases between the germline ends. The CDR3 spells CASSRLRAGAGAFF. In nucleotides, the CDR3 is TGTGCCAGCAGTCGACTTCGAGCGGGGGCAGGAGCTTTCTTT.

The rearrangement links TRBV28 to TRBJ1-1; D ambiguous. The CDR3 extends over 14 amino acids. The germline CDR1 and CDR2 sequences are MDHEN and SYDVKM. V lost 5 bases, J lost 2 bases, and 12 bases lay in between. Here the CDR3 reads CASSKMTRNTEAFF. The DNA for the CDR3 is TGTGCCAGCAGTAAGATGACAAGAAACACTGAAGCTTTCTTT.

The CDR3 spells CASSRDGADTEAFF. The CDR3 nucleotides are TGTGCCAGCAGTCGGGATGGCGCAGACACTGAAGCTTTCTTT. The chain employs TRBV6-5 and TRBJ1-1; D not resolved. Trimming shortened V by 5 bases and J by 3 bases, and 13 bases separated the two germline ends. Germline assignment: CDR1 MNHEY and CDR2 SVGAGI. The CDR3 sequence is 14 residues long.

This CDR3 is CASSVLNSYEQYF. The CDR3, as DNA: TGCGCCAGCAGCGTACTGAACTCCTACGAGCAGTACTTC. The chain couples TRBV10-2 to TRBJ2-7; D unresolved. Looked up from germline, CDR1 is WSHSY and CDR2 is SAAADI. Deletions cut 6 bases from V and 0 bases from J, with 9 bases between. This CDR3 has 13 amino acids.

This clone is a singleton in its sample. V gene TRBV29-1 combines with J gene TRBJ2-7, with a tentative D call TRBD2 (5 bases). This CDR3 region has 12 residues. Germline CDR1 reads SQVTM; CDR2 reads ANQGSEA. Trimming took 4 bases from V and 6 from J, leaving 13 bases between them. The CDR3 here is CSVVDGKVEQYF. CDR3 in DNA: TGCAGCGTTGTTGACGGGAAAGTCGAGCAGTACTTC.

The V and J genes are TRBV10-3 and TRBJ2-7, with a tentative D call TRBD1 (6 bases). The germline V and J ends were trimmed by 4 bases and 5 bases, with 12 bases remaining between them. CDR3 size: 13 residues. The V gene's germline CDR1 is ENHRY and CDR2 SYGVKD. The CDR3 protein is CAISGTGSNEQYF. CDR3 DNA: TGTGCCATCAGTGGAACAGGGTCCAACGAGCAGTACTTC.

This chain joins TRBV5-4 and TRBJ2-4, with 10 bases lining up with TRBD1. The CDR3 sequence is 14 residues long. The V segment lost 3 bases and the J segment 4 bases; nucleotides outside the gene matches: 1. Germline assignment: CDR1 SGHNT and CDR2 YYREEE (reference sequence). The CDR3 protein is CASSSGQGKNIQYF. The CDR3 coding sequence is TGTGCCAGCAGCTCGGGACAGGGGAAAAACATTCAGTACTTC.

This chain uses TRBV27 with TRBJ2-1; 12 bases align to TRBD2. V was pared by 5 bases and J by 6 bases, with 5 bases of the junction left unmatched. The germline V gene has CDR1 MNHEY and CDR2 SMNVEV (reference sequence). The CDR3 extends over 15 amino acids. The CDR3 coding sequence is TGTGCCAGCAGTAGGACTAGCGGGAACGTCAATGAGCAGTTCTTC. Translation: CASSRTSGNVNEQFF.

The gene calls are TRBV19 and TRBJ1-3, with 10 bases matching TRBD1. V trimming: 3 bases; J trimming: 0 bases; junction bases outside the gene matches: 8. The CDR3 length is 18 residues. Germline V gene data show CDR1 as LNHDA and CDR2 as SQIVND (reference sequence). Here the CDR3 reads CASSIGTGALPSGNTIYF. DNA of the CDR3: TGTGCCAGTAGTATCGGGACAGGGGCCCTACCCTCTGGAAACACCATATATTTT.

The CDR3 coding sequence is TGTGCCAGCAGCTCCGACCGGAGTTTAGTCCACTTT. Amino acids: CASSSDRSLVHF. V usage is TRBV7-2 and J usage is TRBJ1-6; D not resolved. This CDR3 is built from 12 residues. V gave up 4 bases and J gave up 17 bases, with 15 bases separating them. The germline V gene encodes CDR1 SGHTA and CDR2 FQGNSA.

The chain is built from TRBV5-6 and TRBJ1-5, with TRBD1 identical over 11 bases. The junction had 10 bases not matched to a gene; V was cut back by 0 bases and J by 2 bases. Germline V gene lookup returns CDR1 SGHDT and CDR2 YYEEEE. This CDR3 contains 19 residues. CDR3 sequence reads: CASSLAGTGGRNRNQPQHF. CDR3 in DNA: TGTGCCAGCAGCTTGGCCGGGACAGGGGGGCGGAATCGCAATCAGCCCCAGCATTTT.

V and J are TRBV21-1 and TRBJ1-5. TRBV21-1 is an annotated pseudogene. The CDR3 covers 17 residues. The CDR3 protein is CASSSRPGLTSNQPQHF. Here the CDR3 DNA reads TGTGCCAGCAGCAGCCGACCGGGACTCACTAGCAATCAGCCCCAGCATTTT.

The chain uses TRBV28 and TRBJ1-1, with D uncertain. The CDR3 contains 11 residues. From germline, CDR1 is MDHEN and CDR2 SYDVKM. V was pared by 5 bases and J by 7 bases, with 8 bases between. CDR3 in DNA: TGTGCCAGCAGTACTAATTTTGAAGCTTTCTTT. Protein: CASSTNFEAFF.

The rearrangement uses TRBV6-6 and TRBJ1-1, with D possibly TRBD1 on 6 matching bases. This CDR3 is built from 16 residues. Germline CDR1 is MNHNY and CDR2 is SVGAGI (reference sequence). Trimming shortened V by 6 bases and J by 1 base, and 18 bases separated the two germline ends. The CDR3 DNA sequence: TGTGCCAGCAGATCGAACGCGGGAGGGGGGAACACTGAAGCTTTCTTT. Translation: CASRSNAGGGNTEAFF.

This chain uses TRBV29-1 with TRBJ2-7; D is ambiguous. The V gene lost 4 bases and the J gene lost 3 bases, with 7 bases spanning the gap. CDR3 length equals 11 residues. Germline CDR1 SQVTM, CDR2 ANQGSEA. CDR3 nucleotides: TGCAGCGTTGTGCAGGTCTACGAGCAGTACTTC. Translation gives CSVVQVYEQYF.

CDR3 loop: CASSRSGERLYQPQHF. For the CDR3, the DNA is TGTGCCAGCAGTCGGTCGGGGGAAAGGTTATATCAGCCCCAGCATTTT. This sequence joins TRBV27 and TRBJ1-5; a possible D gene is TRBD1 (5 bases). CDR3 length: 16 amino acids. Germline V gene data show CDR1 as MNHEY and CDR2 as SMNVEV (reference sequence). The V end lost 5 bases, the J end lost 5 bases, and 19 bases lay between the germline ends.

This clone came up once. The V and J genes are TRBV11-2 and TRBJ2-1; TRBD2 agrees at 10 bases. Germline CDR1 reads SGHAT; CDR2 reads FQNNGV. The CDR3 totals 15 residues. J was trimmed by 5 bases and V by 5 bases; bases with no gene match: 6. Here the CDR3 DNA reads TGTGCCAGCAGCCCAGCGGGGGGGCTTAACAATGAGCAGTTCTTC. It specifies CASSPAGGLNNEQFF.

The V gene is TRBV27, the J gene TRBJ1-5; D might be TRBD1 (6 bases). The germline V and J ends were trimmed by 4 bases and 3 bases, with 13 bases remaining between them. This CDR3 has 15 residues. The germline V gene encodes CDR1 MNHEY and CDR2 SMNVEV (reference sequence). The CDR3 loop reads CASSSLGQDNQPQHF. The DNA of the CDR3 is TGTGCCAGCAGTTCATTGGGACAAGACAATCAGCCCCAGCATTTT.